This T cell receptor (beta chain) originates from a study of T cells in localized non-small cell lung cancer. Clones were sequenced by immunoSEQ multiplex PCR, and TCRdb holds only the in-frame ones, with some missing. The sample holds a few thousand clones; approximately 21% are singletons and the top ten take more than 20%. Findings and caveats of the study: Adjacent lung exhibited a median of about 56 among the 100 most abundant tumor clones. T cell clonality was highest in uninvolved adjacent lung, above tumor.

This clone was seen repeatedly, ten times or more. Antigen specificity is unknown. From germline, CDR1 is MNHGY and CDR2 SAAAGT. V was trimmed by 6 bases and J by 13 bases, leaving 21 bases between them. The CDR3 has 14 residues. Sequences were derived from lung tumor tissue, sampled before any cancer treatment. The genes are TRBV6-8 and TRBJ1-4, with D perhaps matching TRBD1 (5 bases). The sequence was collected from a male donor at least 60 years old with stage II squamous cell lung carcinoma. CDR3 sequence: CASRPGGGLKGLFF. The DNA of the CDR3 is TGTGCCAGCAGACCGGGGGGGGGATTGAAGGGACTGTTTTTT.